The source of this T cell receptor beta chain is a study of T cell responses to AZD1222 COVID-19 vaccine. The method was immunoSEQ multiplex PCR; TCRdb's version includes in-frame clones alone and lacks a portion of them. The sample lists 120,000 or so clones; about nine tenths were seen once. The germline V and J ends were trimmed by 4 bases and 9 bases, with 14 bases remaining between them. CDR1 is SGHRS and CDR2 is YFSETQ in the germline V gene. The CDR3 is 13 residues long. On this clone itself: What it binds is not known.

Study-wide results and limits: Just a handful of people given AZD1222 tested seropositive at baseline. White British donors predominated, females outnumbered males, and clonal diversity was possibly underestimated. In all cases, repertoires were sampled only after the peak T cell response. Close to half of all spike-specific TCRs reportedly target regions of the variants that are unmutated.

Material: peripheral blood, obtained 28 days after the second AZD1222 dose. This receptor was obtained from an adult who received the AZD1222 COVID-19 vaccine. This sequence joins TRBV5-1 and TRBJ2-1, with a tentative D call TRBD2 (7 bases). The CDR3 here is CASSEGGPAEQFF. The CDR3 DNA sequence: TGCGCCAGCAGCGAGGGGGGGCCTGCTGAGCAGTTCTTC.